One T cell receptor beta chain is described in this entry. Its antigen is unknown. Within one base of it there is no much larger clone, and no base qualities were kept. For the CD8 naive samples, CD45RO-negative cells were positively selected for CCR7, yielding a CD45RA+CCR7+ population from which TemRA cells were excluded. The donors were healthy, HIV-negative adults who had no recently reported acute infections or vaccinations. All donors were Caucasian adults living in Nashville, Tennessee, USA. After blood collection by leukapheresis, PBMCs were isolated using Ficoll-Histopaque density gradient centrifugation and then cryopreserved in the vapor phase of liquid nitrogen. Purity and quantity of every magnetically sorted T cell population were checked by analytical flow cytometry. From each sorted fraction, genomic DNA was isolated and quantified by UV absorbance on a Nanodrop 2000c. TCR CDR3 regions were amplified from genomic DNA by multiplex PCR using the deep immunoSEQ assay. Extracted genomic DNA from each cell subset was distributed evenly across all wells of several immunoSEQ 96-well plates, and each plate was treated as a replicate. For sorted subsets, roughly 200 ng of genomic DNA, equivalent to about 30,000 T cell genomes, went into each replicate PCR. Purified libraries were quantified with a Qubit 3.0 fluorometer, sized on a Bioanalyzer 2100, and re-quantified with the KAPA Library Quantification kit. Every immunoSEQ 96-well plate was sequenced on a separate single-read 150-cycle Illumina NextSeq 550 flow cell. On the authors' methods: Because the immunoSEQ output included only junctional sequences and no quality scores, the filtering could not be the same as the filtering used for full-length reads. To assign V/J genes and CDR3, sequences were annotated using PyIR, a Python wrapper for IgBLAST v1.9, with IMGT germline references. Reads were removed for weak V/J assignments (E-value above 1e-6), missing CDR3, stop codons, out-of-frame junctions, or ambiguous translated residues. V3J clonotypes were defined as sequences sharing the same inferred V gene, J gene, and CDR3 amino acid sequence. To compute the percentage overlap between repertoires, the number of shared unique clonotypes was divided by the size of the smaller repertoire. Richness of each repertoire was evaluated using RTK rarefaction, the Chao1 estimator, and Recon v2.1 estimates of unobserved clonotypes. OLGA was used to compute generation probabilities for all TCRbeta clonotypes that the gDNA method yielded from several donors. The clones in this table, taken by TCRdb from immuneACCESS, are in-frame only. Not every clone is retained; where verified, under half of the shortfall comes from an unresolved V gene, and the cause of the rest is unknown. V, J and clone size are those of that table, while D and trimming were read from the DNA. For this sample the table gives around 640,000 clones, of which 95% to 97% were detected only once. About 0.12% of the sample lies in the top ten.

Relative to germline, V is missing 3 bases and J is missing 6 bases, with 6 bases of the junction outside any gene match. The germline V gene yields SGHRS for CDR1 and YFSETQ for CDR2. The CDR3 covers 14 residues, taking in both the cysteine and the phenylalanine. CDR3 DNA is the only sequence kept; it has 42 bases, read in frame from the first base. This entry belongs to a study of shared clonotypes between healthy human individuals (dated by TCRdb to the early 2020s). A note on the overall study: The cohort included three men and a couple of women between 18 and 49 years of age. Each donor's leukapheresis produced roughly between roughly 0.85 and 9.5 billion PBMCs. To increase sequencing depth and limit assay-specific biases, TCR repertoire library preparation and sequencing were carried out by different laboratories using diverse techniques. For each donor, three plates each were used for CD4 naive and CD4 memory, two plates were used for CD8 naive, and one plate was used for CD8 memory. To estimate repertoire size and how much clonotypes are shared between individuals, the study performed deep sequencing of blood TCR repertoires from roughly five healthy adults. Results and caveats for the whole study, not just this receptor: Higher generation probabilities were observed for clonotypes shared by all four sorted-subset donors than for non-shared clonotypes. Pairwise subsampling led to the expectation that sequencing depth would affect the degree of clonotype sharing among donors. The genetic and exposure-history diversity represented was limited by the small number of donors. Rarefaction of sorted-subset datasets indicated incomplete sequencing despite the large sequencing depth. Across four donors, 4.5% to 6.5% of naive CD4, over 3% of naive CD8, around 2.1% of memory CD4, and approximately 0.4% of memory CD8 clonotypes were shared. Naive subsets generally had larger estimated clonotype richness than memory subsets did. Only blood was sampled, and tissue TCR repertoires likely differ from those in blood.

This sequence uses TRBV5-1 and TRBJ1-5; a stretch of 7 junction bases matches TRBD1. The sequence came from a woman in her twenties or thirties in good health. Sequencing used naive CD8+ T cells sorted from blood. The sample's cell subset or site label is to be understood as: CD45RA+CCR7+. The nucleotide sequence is TGCGCCAGCAGCTCGGAAGGGGGCGTTCAGCCCCAGCATTTT. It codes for CASSSEGGVQPQHF.